Following are 32 T cell receptor beta chains from one sample sequenced in a study of T cells in localized non-small cell lung cancer. Method: immunoSEQ multiplex PCR; TCRdb's copy keeps in-frame clones and lacks some. The data show 15,000 to 20,000 clones, with 90% seen just once and 1.2% held by the top ten. The specimen comprised peripheral blood mononuclear cells, sampled before any cancer treatment. These TCRs come from a woman aged 35-75 years with stage III lung adenocarcinoma.

The chain employs TRBV5-1 and TRBJ2-1, with TRBD2 matching over 14 bases. CDR1 and CDR2 from the germline V gene are SGHRS and YFSETQ. J gave up 8 bases and V 3 bases, and 4 bases lay outside the gene matches. The CDR3 has 15 amino acids. CDR3 nucleotide sequence: TGCGCCAGCAGCTGGGGACTAGCGGGAGTTCATGAGCAGTTCTTC. Residues: CASSWGLAGVHEQFF.

The chain couples TRBV6-1 to TRBJ1-6, with 8 bases aligning to TRBD1. Trimming took 4 bases from V and 10 from J; bases not matched to a gene: 12. Germline loops: CDR1 MNHNS, CDR2 SASEGT. This CDR3 is 16 amino acids long. The CDR3 bases are TGTGCCAGCAGTGCAGCCCCGGGGACAGGCCGATCACCCCTCCACTTT. Its translation: CASSAAPGTGRSPLHF.

J is TRBJ2-1 and V is TRBV19; 16 bases are a match to TRBD2. CDR1 is LNHDA, CDR2 SQIVND, per germline (reference sequence). V was pared by 4 bases and J by 9 bases, with 12 bases of the junction left unmatched. This CDR3 is built from 18 residues. The CDR3 loop reads CASSTPGLAGGKVREQFF. The DNA of the CDR3 is TGTGCCAGTAGTACACCGGGACTAGCGGGAGGGAAGGTTCGTGAGCAGTTCTTC.

V is TRBV19 and J is TRBJ2-1, with 9 bases aligning to TRBD2. This CDR3 region has 13 residues. V shed 7 bases, J shed 6 bases, and the junction held 4 bases outside the gene matches. Germline CDR1 reads LNHDA; CDR2 reads SQIVND (reference sequence). In DNA form, the CDR3 reads TGTGCCAGTACTGCGGGGGGGTCCAATGAGCAGTTCTTC. Protein: CASTAGGSNEQFF. The full variable domain, in which reference TRBV19 and TRBJ2-1 provide the parts outside the CDR3, is DGGITQSPKYLFRKEGQNVTLSCEQNLNHDAMYWYRQDPGQGLRLIYYSQIVNDFQKGDIAEGYSVSREKKESFPLTVTSAQKNPTAFYLCASTAGGSNEQFFGPGTRLTVL.

This clone was counted a few times. This CDR3 is CASSSTPSSYEQYF. In DNA form, the CDR3 reads TGTGCCAGCAGCTCGACCCCGAGCTCCTACGAGCAGTACTTC. This chain joins TRBV7-9 and TRBJ2-7; D unresolved. The V gene's germline CDR1 is SEHNR and CDR2 FQNEAQ (reference sequence). Trimming cost V 4 bases and J 0 bases, with 10 bases left between them. There are 14 residues in the CDR3. Supplemented by reference TRBV7-9 and TRBJ2-7, the full variable domain reads DTGVSQNPRHKITKRGQNVTFRCDPISEHNRLYWYRQTLGQGPEFLTYFQNEAQLEKSRLLSDRFSAERPKGSFSTLEIQRTEQGDSAMYLCASSSTPSSYEQYFGPGTRLTVT.

This sequence joins TRBV5-1 and TRBJ2-5; 8 bases align to TRBD1. V shed 4 bases and J 5 bases; nucleotides not matched to a gene: 4. The CDR3 spans 13 residues. CDR1 is SGHRS and CDR2 is YFSETQ in the germline V gene. CDR3 coding DNA: TGCGCCAGCAGCCCCAGGGGGCTGGAGACCCAGTACTTC. Translation gives CASSPRGLETQYF.

The genes are TRBV7-2 and TRBJ2-7, with TRBD1 matching 9 bases. Unmatched junction bases numbered 9, after V lost 5 bases and J lost 7 bases. Germline V gene sequence: CDR1 SGHTA, CDR2 FQGNSA. There are 14 residues in the CDR3. CDR3 DNA: TGTGCCAGCAGCGCCTCAGGGACAGGGCAAGAGCAGTACTTC. It specifies CASSASGTGQEQYF.

This sequence joins TRBV7-2 and TRBJ2-1, with TRBD2 identical over 13 bases. Germline V gives CDR1 SGHTA, CDR2 FQGNSA. Germline trimming cut 5 bases from V and 10 bases from J; bases unmatched to any gene: 8. The CDR3 covers 15 residues. The CDR3 spells CASSPGLAGPQEQFF. The CDR3 DNA sequence: TGTGCCAGCAGCCCGGGACTAGCGGGGCCCCAGGAGCAGTTCTTC.

V is TRBV5-1 and J is TRBJ2-1, with 9 bases that match TRBD1. The CDR3 is made up of 15 amino acids. V lost 3 bases to trimming and J lost 3 bases; unmatched junction nucleotides: 4. Germline V gene lookup returns CDR1 SGHRS and CDR2 YFSETQ. The CDR3 bases are TGCGCCAGCAGCTGGGGGGACAGGGACTACAATGAGCAGTTCTTC. This encodes CASSWGDRDYNEQFF.

The rearrangement joins TRBV28 to TRBJ2-7, with 12 bases matching TRBD2. The CDR3 length is 14 residues. J lost 5 bases, V lost 6 bases, and 5 bases had no gene match. The germline V gene has CDR1 MDHEN and CDR2 SYDVKM. DNA for the CDR3: TGTGCCAGCAGCCTAGCGGGAGGGTCCCACGAGCAGTACTTC. Translating gives CASSLAGGSHEQYF.

The chain combines TRBV11-2 with TRBJ2-3; TRBD2 matches at 7 bases. V lost 9 bases, J lost 4 bases, and 13 bases stayed unmatched. Germline V gives CDR1 SGHAT, CDR2 FQNNGV. CDR3 size: 15 residues. The CDR3 reads CASKKAGSSADTQYF. The CDR3, as DNA: TGTGCCAGTAAAAAAGCGGGGTCTAGCGCAGATACGCAGTATTTT.

V gene TRBV28 combines with J gene TRBJ2-5; 7 nucleotides match TRBD2. Trimming cost V 4 bases and J 1 base; bases outside gene matches: 6. There are 15 residues in the CDR3. Germline V lookup: CDR1 MDHEN, CDR2 SYDVKM. This CDR3 reads CASSSSLAVQETQYF. CDR3 sequence (DNA): TGTGCCAGCAGTTCCTCTCTAGCGGTCCAAGAGACCCAGTACTTC.

CDR3 sequence reads: CASSSTSGYTEAFF. In DNA, the CDR3 is TGTGCCAGCAGCTCAACGTCGGGGTACACTGAAGCTTTCTTT. This sequence joins TRBV7-2 and TRBJ1-1; no reliable D call. V shed 4 bases and J shed 3 bases, with 12 bases lying between them. The CDR3 runs 14 residues. Germline V gene data show CDR1 as SGHTA and CDR2 as FQGNSA.

The V call is TRBV11-2, the J call TRBJ2-5, with no clear D. This CDR3 region has 14 residues. The germline CDR1 and CDR2 sequences are SGHAT and FQNNGV. The ends were cut back, 3 bases at V and 4 bases at J, with 12 bases in the middle. CDR3 coding DNA: TGTGCCAGCAGCTTTCGTGGAAGGGTAGAGACCCAGTACTTC. Amino acids: CASSFRGRVETQYF.

The rearrangement uses TRBV11-3 and TRBJ1-5; no definite D call. Trimming stripped 4 bases from V and 3 bases from J, with 7 bases between. Germline CDR1 is SGHNT and CDR2 is YENEEA. The length of the CDR3 is 13 residues. The chain's CDR3 is CASSSGYNQPQHF. CDR3 coding DNA: TGTGCCAGCAGCTCAGGTTACAATCAGCCCCAGCATTTT.

The chain has TRBV5-8 and TRBJ1-2; no definite D call. This CDR3 spans 14 amino acids. The germline V and J ends were trimmed by 4 bases and 3 bases, with 13 bases remaining between them. Germline CDR1 SGHTS, CDR2 YDEGEE. The CDR3 coding sequence is TGTGCCAGCAGCATCCTCGGGAAAGACTATGGCTACACCTTC. The encoded protein is CASSILGKDYGYTF.

This chain uses TRBV6-5 with TRBJ1-1; D remains unclear. The V gene's germline CDR1 is MNHEY and CDR2 SVGAGI. The CDR3 has 13 amino acids. Trimming took off 1 base at V and 2 bases at J, with 5 bases between the two ends. CDR3 amino acids: CASSYYLNTEAFF. The DNA of the CDR3 is TGTGCCAGCAGTTACTACCTTAACACTGAAGCTTTCTTT.

The V gene is TRBV7-2, the J gene TRBJ2-2, with TRBD1 as a possible D gene (5 bases). The length of the CDR3 is 16 residues. V dropped 0 bases and J dropped 5 bases, with 13 bases sitting between them. Germline V gene sequence: CDR1 SGHTA, CDR2 FQGNSA. CDR3 region: CASSLARQGKTGELFF. The DNA for the CDR3 is TGTGCCAGCAGCTTAGCGCGTCAGGGAAAAACCGGGGAGCTGTTTTTT.

This chain links TRBV6-6 with TRBJ1-6; 7 bases are a match to TRBD1. The CDR3 covers 13 residues. The V and J ends lost 8 bases and 7 bases, in that order; junction bases with no gene match: 5. Germline CDR1 reads MNHNY; CDR2 reads SVGAGI (reference sequence). Written as DNA, the CDR3 is TGTGCCAGCCAGGGGGTCGGAAATTCACCCCTCCACTTT. This gives the protein CASQGVGNSPLHF.

This sequence joins TRBV19 and TRBJ1-2; TRBD1 is a possible D gene (6 bases). This CDR3 is built from 12 residues. Germline values: CDR1 LNHDA, CDR2 SQIVND (reference sequence). Trimming removed 7 bases from V and 11 bases from J, with 17 bases in between. The CDR3 nucleotides read TGTGCCAGTAACCGGGGGGGCCTTCTGTACACCTTC. Translated: CASNRGGLLYTF.

V gene TRBV6-1 combines with J gene TRBJ2-2, with 8 positions matching TRBD1. The germline V gene has CDR1 MNHNS and CDR2 SASEGT. CDR3 length: 14 residues. The V gene end was trimmed by 9 bases and the J gene end by 3 bases; junction bases not matched to a gene: 6. Written as DNA, the CDR3 is TGTGCCAGTGAATCAGGGGGCGACACCGGGGAGCTGTTTTTT. This sequence encodes CASESGGDTGELFF.

Only one count was recorded for this clone. This sequence joins TRBV7-9 and TRBJ2-1; D is perhaps TRBD2 (6 bases). This CDR3 is 13 amino acids long. Germline CDR1 SEHNR, CDR2 FQNEAQ (reference sequence). V lost 5 bases, J lost 8 bases, and 13 bases lay in between. The CDR3 here is CASSLMEGHEQFF. The CDR3 DNA sequence: TGTGCCAGCAGCCTAATGGAGGGGCATGAGCAGTTCTTC.

The chain couples TRBV7-9 to TRBJ2-7; the D call may be TRBD1 or TRBD2 (6 bases each). V lost 5 bases to trimming and J lost 4 bases, with 18 bases between them. In germline, CDR1 is SEHNR, CDR2 FQNEAQ (reference sequence). The CDR3 is 15 amino acids. The CDR3 here is CASSAAEGHLYEQYF. CDR3 bases: TGTGCCAGCAGCGCGGCGGAGGGACATTTATACGAGCAGTACTTC.

V usage is TRBV9 and J usage is TRBJ2-3; 11 bases align to TRBD1. Trimming took 2 bases from V and 5 from J; bases not matched to a gene: 4. CDR3 length: 15 residues. Germline values: CDR1 SGDLS, CDR2 YYNGEE. The CDR3 DNA reads TGTGCCAGCAGCGTCGGGACAGGGGGGATAGATACGCAGTATTTT. Its protein product is CASSVGTGGIDTQYF.

The gene calls are TRBV6-5 and TRBJ2-3; D unresolved. Germline V gene data show CDR1 as MNHEY and CDR2 as SVGAGI. Deletions cut 2 bases from V and 2 bases from J, with 2 bases between. The CDR3 consists of 12 residues. CDR3 in amino acids: CASSYNTDTQYF. The CDR3 region has the DNA TGTGCCAGCAGTTACAACACAGATACGCAGTATTTT.

The gene calls are TRBV7-9 and TRBJ2-3, with a tentative D call TRBD2 (6 bases). CDR1 and CDR2 from the germline V gene are SEHNR and FQNEAQ (reference sequence). Between the trimmed V and J ends, which lost 5 bases and 2 bases, there was a span of 8 bases. This CDR3 has 13 amino acids. CDR3 in amino acids: CASSGGDTDTQYF. The CDR3 nucleotides are TGTGCCAGCAGCGGCGGGGACACAGATACGCAGTATTTT.

The chain employs TRBV4-2 and TRBJ1-2; tentatively, D is TRBD1 (6 bases). CDR1 is LGHNA, CDR2 YNFKEQ, per germline. The CDR3 has 15 residues. The V and J ends lost 2 bases and 4 bases respectively, with 14 bases between them. This CDR3 is CASSQKASDSYGYTF. In DNA form, the CDR3 reads TGTGCCAGCAGCCAAAAGGCATCGGACAGCTATGGCTACACCTTC.

J is TRBJ1-6 and V is TRBV6-1; D is unresolved. This CDR3 contains 15 residues. Trimming shortened V by 3 bases and J by 0 bases, and 6 bases separated the two germline ends. CDR1 MNHNS and CDR2 SASEGT come from the germline V gene. CDR3 sequence reads: CASSDWSSYNSPLHF. CDR3 bases: TGTGCCAGCAGTGATTGGAGCTCCTATAATTCACCCCTCCACTTT.

A word on this clone: In the same sample, other DNA sequences code for this CDR3. The chain recombines TRBV15 with TRBJ2-1; no clear D. The CDR3 sequence is 14 residues long. CDR1 and CDR2 (germline): LNHNV, YYDKDF (reference sequence). V lost 0 bases, J lost 3 bases, and 6 bases lay in between. CDR3 amino acids: CATSRDDVYNEQFF. The CDR3 nucleotides are TGTGCCACCAGCAGAGATGATGTCTACAATGAGCAGTTCTTC.

The chain uses TRBV12-5 and TRBJ2-7, with TRBD2 identical over 8 bases. V gave up 6 bases and J gave up 2 bases; unmatched junction bases: 6. CDR1 LGHNT and CDR2 FRNRAP come from the germline V gene. There are 14 residues in the CDR3. The CDR3 protein is CASGPIAGTYEQYF. The CDR3 region has the DNA TGTGCTAGTGGCCCTATAGCGGGAACCTACGAGCAGTACTTC.

This chain connects TRBV11-1 to TRBJ2-2; D is ambiguous. Germline lookup yields CDR1 SGHAT and CDR2 FQDESV (reference sequence). Trimming removed 2 bases from V and 8 bases from J, with 21 bases in between. The CDR3 runs 17 residues. The CDR3 region has the DNA TGTGCCAGCAGCTTACCCTTGGGTGCGGCGGTTCCTGGGGAGCTGTTTTTT. Translating it yields CASSLPLGAAVPGELFF.

The chain combines TRBV4-3 with TRBJ1-2; no definite D call. Per the germline V gene, CDR1 is LGHNA and CDR2 is YSLEER. The CDR3 has 14 residues. Trimming took 0 bases from V and 4 from J, leaving 9 bases between them. CDR3 sequence reads: CASSQDQDVYGYTF. CDR3 nucleotides: TGCGCCAGCAGCCAAGATCAGGACGTCTATGGCTACACCTTC.